This TCR beta chain was captured by sequencing in a study of brain metastases from non-small cell lung cancer. Points from the study as a whole: Compared with their matched primary tumors, around 69% of brain metastases showed expanded T-cell clones. Fewer infiltrating T cells were found in brain metastases than primaries. Paired brain metastases and primary tumors largely shared TCR repertoires.

The protocol was immunoSEQ multiplex PCR, while the TCRdb copy is restricted to in-frame clones and leaves out a portion. This sample has fewer than 2,500 clones, with 84% found just once. This CDR3 is 15 amino acids long. Trimming at V came to 3 bases and at J to 10 bases, leaving 9 bases not matched to a gene. The germline gives CDR1 SGHRS, CDR2 YFSETQ. This clone was seen more than once but under ten times. Its target is unknown. The sample consisted of primary lung tumor tissue. V and J are TRBV5-1 and TRBJ2-1, with TRBD2 matching over 11 bases. This receptor was taken from a donor at least 40 years old with non-small cell lung cancer. The CDR3 spells CASSSSGRPGGEQFF. CDR3 bases: TGCGCCAGCAGCTCTAGCGGGAGGCCGGGGGGAGAGCAGTTCTTC.